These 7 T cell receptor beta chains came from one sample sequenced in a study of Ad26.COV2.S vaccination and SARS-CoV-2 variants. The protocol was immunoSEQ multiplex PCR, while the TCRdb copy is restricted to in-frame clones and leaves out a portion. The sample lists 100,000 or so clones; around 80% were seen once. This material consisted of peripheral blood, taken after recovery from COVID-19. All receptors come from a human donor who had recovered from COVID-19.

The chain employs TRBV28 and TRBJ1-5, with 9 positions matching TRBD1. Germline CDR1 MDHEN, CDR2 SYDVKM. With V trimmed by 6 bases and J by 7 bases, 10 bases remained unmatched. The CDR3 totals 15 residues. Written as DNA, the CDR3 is TGTGCCAGCAGCCAACCGGGACAGGGATGGCAGCCCCAGCATTTT. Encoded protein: CASSQPGQGWQPQHF.

DNA of the CDR3: TGTGCCAGCAGCTTGACGTCTCGGCACGAGCAGTACTTC. It encodes CASSLTSRHEQYF. The chain carries TRBV11-3 and TRBJ2-7; D unclear. Germline lookup yields CDR1 SGHNT and CDR2 YENEEA. This CDR3 spans 13 amino acids. V was trimmed by 3 bases and J by 5 bases, leaving 11 bases between them.

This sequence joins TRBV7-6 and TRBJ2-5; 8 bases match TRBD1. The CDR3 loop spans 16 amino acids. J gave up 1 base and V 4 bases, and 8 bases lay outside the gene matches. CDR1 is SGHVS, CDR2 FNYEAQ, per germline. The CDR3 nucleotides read TGTGCCAGCAGCTACGTGGGGGACAGGCCCCAAGAGACCCAGTACTTC. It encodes CASSYVGDRPQETQYF. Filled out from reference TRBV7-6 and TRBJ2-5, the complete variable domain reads GAGVSQSPRYKVTKRGQDVALRCDPISGHVSLYWYRQALGQGPEFLTYFNYEAQQDKSGLPNDRFSAERPEGSISTLTIQRTEQRDSAMYRCASSYVGDRPQETQYFGPGTRLLVL.

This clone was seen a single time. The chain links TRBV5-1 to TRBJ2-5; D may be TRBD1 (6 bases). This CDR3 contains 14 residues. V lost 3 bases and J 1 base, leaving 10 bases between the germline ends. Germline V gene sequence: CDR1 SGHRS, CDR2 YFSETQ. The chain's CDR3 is CASSSSGVQETQYF. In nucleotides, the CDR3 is TGCGCCAGCAGCTCCTCAGGGGTCCAAGAGACCCAGTACTTC.

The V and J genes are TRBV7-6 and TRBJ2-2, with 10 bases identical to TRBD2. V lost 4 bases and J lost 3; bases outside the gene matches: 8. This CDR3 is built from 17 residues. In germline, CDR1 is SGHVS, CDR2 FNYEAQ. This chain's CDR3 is CASSSISGGYDTGELFF. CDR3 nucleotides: TGTGCCAGCAGCTCCATTAGCGGGGGGTACGACACCGGGGAGCTGTTTTTT.

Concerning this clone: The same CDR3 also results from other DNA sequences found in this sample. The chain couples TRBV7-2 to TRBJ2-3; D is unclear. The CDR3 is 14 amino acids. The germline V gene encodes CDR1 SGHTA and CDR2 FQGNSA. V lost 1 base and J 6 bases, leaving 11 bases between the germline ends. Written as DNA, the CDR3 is TGTGCCAGCAGCTTAGACACCTACACGGATACGCAGTATTTT. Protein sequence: CASSLDTYTDTQYF.

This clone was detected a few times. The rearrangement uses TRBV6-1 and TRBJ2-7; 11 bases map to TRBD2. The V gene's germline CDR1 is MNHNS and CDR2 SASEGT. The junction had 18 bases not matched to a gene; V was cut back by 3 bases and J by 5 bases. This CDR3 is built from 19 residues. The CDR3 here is CASSDPPNLAGGPFNEQYF. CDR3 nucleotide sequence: TGTGCCAGCAGTGATCCTCCAAATCTAGCGGGGGGCCCCTTCAACGAGCAGTACTTC.